One sample yielded the 24 T cell receptor beta chains listed below, sequenced in a study of blood T cell repertoires in COVID-19. Libraries were prepared by immunoSEQ multiplex PCR; TCRdb keeps only in-frame clonotypes and omits some of them. In the table there are about 330,000 clones, more than 80% of which are singletons. The specimen sequenced was peripheral blood. These TCRs come from a man aged 18 to 29 who had recovered from COVID-19.

Details on this clone: A far larger clone is one nucleotide away, so this likely arose from a read error. The chain uses TRBV9 and TRBJ1-1, with D possibly TRBD1 on 6 matching bases. This CDR3 spans 14 amino acids. Deletions cut 4 bases from V and 0 bases from J, with 10 bases between. Germline values: CDR1 SGDLS, CDR2 YYNGEE. The CDR3 DNA sequence: TGTGCCAGCAGCCCTACAGGGATGAACACTGAAGCTTTCTTT. Its translation is CASSPTGMNTEAFF. The full variable domain, its missing parts supplied by reference TRBV9 and TRBJ1-1, is DSGVTQTPKHLITATGQRVTLRCSPRSGDLSVYWYQQSLDQGLQFLIQYYNGEERAKGNILERFSAQQFPDLHSELNLSSLELGDSALYFCASSPTGMNTEAFFGQGTRLTVV.

V usage is TRBV9 and J usage is TRBJ1-1; a weak D match, TRBD1 (5 bases). This CDR3 spans 14 amino acids. Between the trimmed V and J ends, which lost 1 base and 2 bases, there was a span of 9 bases. Germline values: CDR1 SGDLS, CDR2 YYNGEE. CDR3 protein: CASSVWGDNTEAFF. The DNA of the CDR3 is TGTGCCAGCAGCGTATGGGGGGATAACACTGAAGCTTTCTTT. The variable domain in full, completed from reference TRBV9 and TRBJ1-1, reads DSGVTQTPKHLITATGQRVTLRCSPRSGDLSVYWYQQSLDQGLQFLIQYYNGEERAKGNILERFSAQQFPDLHSELNLSSLELGDSALYFCASSVWGDNTEAFFGQGTRLTVV.

This chain links TRBV6-5 with TRBJ1-2; 10 positions agree with TRBD1. CDR3 size: 16 residues. The V gene end was trimmed by 0 bases and the J gene end by 3 bases; junction bases not matched to a gene: 4. Per the germline V gene, CDR1 is MNHEY and CDR2 is SVGAGI. CDR3 residues: CASSYSDRGLYYGYTF. The DNA for the CDR3 is TGTGCCAGCAGTTACTCAGACAGGGGGCTTTACTATGGCTACACCTTC.

CDR3 nucleotide sequence: TGTGCCACCAGCAGAGGACAGGGAAGGCGAACTGAAGCTTTCTTT. Amino acids: CATSRGQGRRTEAFF. This chain connects TRBV15 to TRBJ1-1, with 7 bases fitting TRBD1. This CDR3 is built from 15 residues. Unmatched junction bases numbered 7, after V lost 1 base and J lost 5 bases. The germline CDR1 and CDR2 sequences are LNHNV and YYDKDF (reference sequence).

The J gene is TRBJ2-3, the V gene TRBV4-1; TRBD2 is a possible D gene (6 bases). Trimming removed 0 bases from V and 1 base from J, with 8 bases in between. Germline CDR1 reads MGHRA; CDR2 reads YSYEKL. The CDR3 is made up of 15 amino acids. CDR3 sequence reads: CASSQERGRTDTQYF. CDR3 nucleotide sequence: TGCGCCAGCAGCCAAGAGCGGGGCCGCACAGATACGCAGTATTTT.

In this sample, this clone turned up once. The DNA of the CDR3 is TGTGCCACCCAGGGGTACCAAGAGACCCAGTACTTC. Amino acid sequence: CATQGYQETQYF. The chain couples TRBV6-5 to TRBJ2-5; tentative D call: TRBD1 (6 bases). This CDR3 has 12 amino acids. CDR1 and CDR2 (germline): MNHEY, SVGAGI. Trimming took off 10 bases at V and 0 bases at J, with 9 bases between the two ends.

This clone occurred a few times. The rearrangement joins TRBV21-1 to TRBJ2-3; the D call of TRBD2 is as the table states it, not checked on the DNA. TRBV21-1 is marked as a pseudogene. This CDR3 has 19 amino acids. Here the CDR3 DNA reads TGTGCCAGCAGCAAAGGAGGGACTAGCGGGAGAGGGGGTGCAGATACGCAGTATTTT. The encoded protein is CASSKGGTSGRGGADTQYF.

The chain uses TRBV23-1 and TRBJ2-1; no firm D call. TRBV23-1 is known as an ORF, though its function is uncertain. The CDR3 runs to 12 residues. The CDR3 region has the DNA TGCGCTGTCTATTCTCCACCGCATGAGCAGTTCTTC. It is translated as CAVYSPPHEQFF.

The V and J genes are TRBV5-5 and TRBJ2-7, with D possibly being TRBD1 (5 bases). CDR3 length: 15 residues. Germline V gene data show CDR1 as SGHKS and CDR2 as YYEKEE (reference sequence). Trimming cost V 0 bases and J 3 bases, with 13 bases left between them. CDR3 sequence reads: CASSLAVGQHYEQYF. CDR3 sequence (DNA): TGTGCCAGCAGCTTGGCCGTTGGACAACACTACGAGCAGTACTTC.

The chain links TRBV7-2 to TRBJ1-2; 8 positions agree with TRBD1. This CDR3 has 14 residues. CDR1 is SGHTA and CDR2 is FQGNSA in the germline V gene. V dropped 6 bases and J dropped 5; count of bases not matched to a gene: 8. CDR3 residues: CASRTATGEYGYTF. The DNA of the CDR3 is TGTGCCAGCAGGACCGCGACAGGGGAATATGGCTACACCTTC.

In the case of this clone: The sample has other DNA sequences that encode this CDR3 too. This chain connects TRBV4-1 to TRBJ2-5; 16 bases fit TRBD2. The CDR3 has 18 amino acids. The V and J ends lost 0 bases and 4 bases, in that order; junction bases with no gene match: 5. The germline gives CDR1 MGHRA, CDR2 YSYEKL. CDR3 loop: CASSQEGLAGGQGETQYF. CDR3 bases: TGCGCCAGCAGCCAAGAGGGACTAGCGGGGGGGCAGGGAGAGACCCAGTACTTC.

In this sample, this clone turned up a few times. The CDR3 bases are TGTGCCAGCAGATTACAGGCTGGAAACACCATATATTTT. Its translation: CASRLQAGNTIYF. The gene calls are TRBV6-5 and TRBJ1-3, with a tentative D call TRBD1 (5 bases). The V end lost 6 bases, the J end lost 2 bases, and 8 bases lay between the germline ends. CDR3 length equals 13 residues. The germline V gene encodes CDR1 MNHEY and CDR2 SVGAGI.

The rearrangement joins TRBV10-1 to TRBJ1-1, with a possible D match to TRBD1 (6 bases). This CDR3 has 14 residues. The germline V and J ends were trimmed by 2 bases and 1 base, with 8 bases remaining between them. Per germline, CDR1 WNHNN and CDR2 SYGVQD (reference sequence). In DNA, the CDR3 is TGCGCCAGCAGTGAGCAGGGGCCGAACACTGAAGCTTTCTTT. Translated, it gives CASSEQGPNTEAFF.

The genes are TRBV25-1 and TRBJ2-1; D is perhaps TRBD1 (6 bases). V lost 1 base to trimming and J lost 5 bases, with 12 bases between them. Per germline, CDR1 MGHDK and CDR2 SYGVNS. The CDR3 has 15 residues. The CDR3 bases are TGTGCCAGCAGTGAATCTGGGACAAAAGACAATGAGCAGTTCTTC. Translation gives CASSESGTKDNEQFF.

The chain recombines TRBV4-1 with TRBJ2-5, with D possibly being TRBD2 (6 bases). With 4 bases removed from V and 2 bases from J, the gap between germline ends came to 20 bases. The CDR3 is made up of 17 amino acids. Germline assignment: CDR1 MGHRA and CDR2 YSYEKL. CDR3 sequence: CASSLMGVSAGQETQYF. For the CDR3, the DNA is TGCGCCAGCAGCCTAATGGGGGTCTCTGCGGGACAAGAGACCCAGTACTTC.

This chain uses TRBV15 with TRBJ1-3, with 9 bases fitting TRBD1. With V trimmed by 6 bases and J by 2 bases, 5 bases remained unmatched. The CDR3 covers 15 residues. Germline V gives CDR1 LNHNV, CDR2 YYDKDF (reference sequence). CDR3 loop: CATRGTGKTGNTIYF. CDR3 in DNA: TGTGCCACCAGAGGGACAGGGAAGACTGGAAACACCATATATTTT. Complete variable domain (other parts from reference TRBV15 and TRBJ1-3): DAMVIQNPRYQVTQFGKPVTLSCSQTLNHNVMYWYQQKSSQAPKLLFHYYDKDFNNEADTPDNFQSRRPNTSFCFLDIRSPGLGDTAMYLCATRGTGKTGNTIYFGEGSWLTVV.

The V and J genes are TRBV6-2 or TRBV6-3 and TRBJ1-1; a possible D gene is TRBD1 (5 bases). V lost 0 bases and J 3 bases, leaving 11 bases between the germline ends. Per germline, CDR1 MNHEY and CDR2 SVGEGT. This CDR3 contains 15 residues. This CDR3 is CASSYSPTGDTEAFF. In DNA form, the CDR3 reads TGTGCCAGCAGTTACTCCCCCACGGGGGACACTGAAGCTTTCTTT.

The chain is built from TRBV11-1 and TRBJ2-7, with 8 positions matching TRBD1. The V gene end was trimmed by 5 bases and the J gene end by 0 bases; junction bases not matched to a gene: 9. Per germline, CDR1 SGHAT and CDR2 FQDESV (reference sequence). The CDR3 runs 16 residues. The CDR3 region has the DNA TGTGCCAGCAGCCCTACGGGGACAGGAGGCTCCTACGAGCAGTACTTC. Translation gives CASSPTGTGGSYEQYF. Full variable domain (outside the CDR3, taken from reference TRBV11-1 and TRBJ2-7): EAEVAQSPRYKITEKSQAVAFWCDPISGHATLYWYRQILGQGPELLVQFQDESVVDDSQLPKDRFSAERLKGVDSTLKIQPAELGDSAMYLCASSPTGTGGSYEQYFGPGTRLTVT.

This clone was observed a single time. The genes are TRBV13 and TRBJ1-2, with 9 bases aligning to TRBD1. V lost 0 bases to trimming and J lost 1 base; unmatched junction nucleotides: 6. The V gene's germline CDR1 is PRHDT and CDR2 FYEKMQ (reference sequence). This CDR3 comprises 17 residues. The CDR3: CASSLGSHRGLNYGYTF. The CDR3, as DNA: TGTGCCAGCAGCTTAGGATCCCACAGGGGGCTTAACTATGGCTACACCTTC. Full variable domain (rest looked up from reference TRBV13 and TRBJ1-2): AAGVIQSPRHLIKEKRETATLKCYPIPRHDTVYWYQQGPGQDPQFLISFYEKMQSDKGSIPDRFSAQQFSDYHSELNMSSLELGDSALYFCASSLGSHRGLNYGYTFGSGTRLTVV.

V is TRBV6-5 and J is TRBJ2-1; 7 bases are shared with TRBD2. The germline V gene has CDR1 MNHEY and CDR2 SVGAGI. The CDR3 is made up of 14 amino acids. After removal of 6 bases from V and 4 bases from J, the junction contained 6 bases not matched to a gene. CDR3: CASRGGNKYNEQFF. As DNA, the CDR3 is TGTGCCAGCAGGGGGGGGAACAAGTACAATGAGCAGTTCTTC.

The CDR3 DNA reads TGTGCCAGCAGTACTCCTTACACGGGGGGGCAAGGGACTGAAGCTTTCTTT. Translating it yields CASSTPYTGGQGTEAFF. This chain connects TRBV27 to TRBJ1-1, with D possibly TRBD1 on 6 matching bases. CDR3 size: 17 residues. The V and J ends lost 5 bases and 5 bases respectively, with 24 bases between them. Germline assignment: CDR1 MNHEY and CDR2 SMNVEV (reference sequence).

The rearrangement joins TRBV9 to TRBJ2-7; possibly TRBD2 for D (6 bases). This CDR3 has 14 residues. With 2 bases removed from V and 0 bases from J, the gap between germline ends came to 9 bases. The germline V gene has CDR1 SGDLS and CDR2 YYNGEE. DNA for the CDR3: TGTGCCAGCAGCGTGGGCGGGAACTCCTACGAGCAGTACTTC. This translates into CASSVGGNSYEQYF.

This clone came up a few times. The V gene is TRBV7-9, the J gene TRBJ1-1; D unclear. Trimming removed 3 bases at V and 1 base at J, with 12 bases between. Germline lookup yields CDR1 SEHNR and CDR2 FQNEAQ (reference sequence). The CDR3 runs 15 residues. CDR3 nucleotides: TGTGCCAGCAGCTTCGGCGCGGCCCCGAACACTGAAGCTTTCTTT. This gives the protein CASSFGAAPNTEAFF.

The rearrangement joins TRBV29-1 to TRBJ2-3, with TRBD2 matching 7 bases. Trimming cost V 4 bases and J 2 bases; bases outside gene matches: 6. CDR3 size: 14 residues. CDR1 SQVTM and CDR2 ANQGSEA come from the germline V gene. The CDR3 DNA reads TGCAGCGTTGCGGGGGGAGACTACACAGATACGCAGTATTTT. This codes for CSVAGGDYTDTQYF.